This TCR beta chain was found in a study of blood T cells in healthy people across ages. Whenever a sample was processed, at least 6.5 million PBMCs were isolated. The CDR3 totals 14 residues. Germline-derived CDR1 and CDR2 are LGHDT and YNNKEL (reference sequence). V lost 3 bases and J 1 base, leaving 8 bases between the germline ends. Using a J-beta primer mix together with a sample-barcoded 5' primer, a second PCR was run for roughly 7 to 12 cycles. The authors tagged each cDNA molecule using a template-switch adaptor with 12 random nucleotides. TCRdb processed the 5' RACE reads anew with MiXCR; each CDR3 protein has one entry. The sample lists hundreds of thousands of distinct CDR3 sequences; roughly 32% were seen once. General observations from the study: The recorded TCR beta diversity per million T cells decreased in a roughly linear manner with age.

Many counts were recorded for this clonotype. Its antigen remains unknown. Material for sequencing was blood. The TCR sequence derives from an elderly woman in good health. The chain links TRBV3-1 to TRBJ2-3; D gene ambiguous. In nucleotides, the CDR3 is TGTGCCAGCAGCCAGGACCCACGCACAGATACGCAGTATTTT. It yields the protein CASSQDPRTDTQYF.